What follows describes a single TCR beta chain. The data derive from a study of blood T cell repertoires in COVID-19. As for the study in general: The United States, Italy and Spain supplied acute and convalescent COVID-19 samples. T cells, B-cell-depleted T cells, or PBMCs supplied cDNA or gDNA.

Germline CDR1 MDHEN, CDR2 SYDVKM. The CDR3 consists of 14 residues. V shed 2 bases and J shed 6 bases, with 13 bases lying between them. Profiled with immunoSEQ multiplex PCR; TCRdb holds only in-frame clones, not every one. The data show approximately 290,000 clones, 85% to 90% seen once. The sample consisted of peripheral blood. The chain carries TRBV28 and TRBJ1-2; no definite D call. The TCR comes from a man between 25 and 39 years old with acute or convalescent COVID-19. CDR3: CASSLQLHEDGYTF. CDR3 sequence (DNA): TGTGCCAGCAGTTTACAACTTCATGAGGATGGCTACACCTTC.